The 17 T cell receptor beta chains presented below share a single source sample, sequenced in a study of blood T cell repertoires in COVID-19 (dated by TCRdb to 2020 to 2021). Receptor libraries were prepared by the immunoSEQ multiplex PCR assay. Imported from immuneACCESS, the table was reduced by TCRdb to in-frame sequences with V and J called. These copies leave out some clones; in studies compared against another copy, an unresolved V gene accounts for under half, and the cause of the remainder is not known. For this sample the table gives 240,000 or so clones, of which nearly 90% were detected only once. The ten largest clones capture just under 0.8% of the sample. Specimen: peripheral blood. All receptors come from a woman in her twenties or thirties with acute or convalescent COVID-19.

The V gene is TRBV7-9, the J gene TRBJ2-7; 8 positions match TRBD2. CDR3 size: 16 residues. Trimming removed 0 bases from V and 3 bases from J; junction bases left unmatched: 7. CDR1 is SEHNR and CDR2 is FQNEAQ in the germline V gene (reference sequence). CDR3 protein: CASSLASSGSDYEQYF. In DNA, the CDR3 is TGTGCCAGCAGCTTAGCATCTAGCGGGTCCGACTACGAGCAGTACTTC.

The rearrangement links TRBV6-2 or TRBV6-3 to TRBJ2-3, with a tentative D call TRBD1 (5 bases). The V gene's germline CDR1 is MNHEY and CDR2 SVGEGT. The ends were cut back, 3 bases at V and 7 bases at J, with 14 bases in the middle. The CDR3 loop spans 14 amino acids. The CDR3 loop reads CASSYRAGRYTQYF. The CDR3 DNA reads as TGTGCCAGCAGTTATCGGGCAGGGCGGTATACGCAGTATTTT.

The V and J genes are TRBV27 and TRBJ2-7; no definite D call. The V gene lost 7 bases and the J gene lost 4 bases, with 14 bases spanning the gap. Germline loops: CDR1 MNHEY, CDR2 SMNVEV (reference sequence). There are 13 residues in the CDR3. In DNA form, the CDR3 reads TGTGCCAGCACGGGTCGTTACACTTACGAGCAGTACTTC. Translated, it gives CASTGRYTYEQYF.

The gene calls are TRBV24-1 and TRBJ2-3; 7 bases map to TRBD1. With 2 bases clipped from V and 4 bases from J, the junction kept 11 bases outside the gene matches. CDR1 KGHDR and CDR2 SFDVKD come from the germline V gene. CDR3 length equals 17 residues. The CDR3 spells CATSDSTGTAPADTQYF. The CDR3 region has the DNA TGTGCCACCAGTGATTCGACCGGGACAGCACCCGCAGATACGCAGTATTTT.

The gene calls are TRBV9 and TRBJ1-3, with 8 bases lining up with TRBD1. The CDR3 length is 14 residues. The junction had 3 bases not matched to a gene; V was cut back by 3 bases and J by 4 bases. Germline V gene lookup returns CDR1 SGDLS and CDR2 YYNGEE. The CDR3 reads CASSGTGPGNTIYF. The CDR3 DNA reads TGTGCCAGCAGCGGGACAGGGCCGGGAAACACCATATATTTT.

The chain carries TRBV29-1 and TRBJ2-7; tentative D call: TRBD1 (5 bases). CDR1 is SQVTM and CDR2 is ANQGSEA in the germline V gene. V gave up 7 bases and J gave up 2 bases, with 12 bases separating them. This CDR3 has 12 amino acids. The DNA of the CDR3 is TGCAGCGCTAAGGGGTCCCCCTACGAGCAGTACTTC. Amino acids: CSAKGSPYEQYF.

V and J are TRBV29-1 and TRBJ2-5; 7 bases match TRBD1. This CDR3 has 14 amino acids. Germline trimming cut 6 bases from V and 2 bases from J; bases unmatched to any gene: 9. Per germline, CDR1 SQVTM and CDR2 ANQGSEA. The CDR3 protein is CSVTTGSLQETQYF. The CDR3 nucleotides read TGCAGCGTGACGACAGGGAGCCTTCAAGAGACCCAGTACTTC.

V usage is TRBV3-1 (or the pseudogene TRBV3-2) and J usage is TRBJ2-5, with a tentative D call TRBD1 (6 bases). Germline V gene lookup returns CDR1 LGHDT and CDR2 YNNKEL (reference sequence). This CDR3 comprises 15 residues. V lost 4 bases and J lost 2, with 14 bases in between. CDR3 sequence (DNA): TGTGCCAGCAGCCGTACAGGGACGGGGCAAGAGACCCAGTACTTC. Amino acid sequence: CASSRTGTGQETQYF.

The chain recombines TRBV30 with TRBJ1-5; D is unresolved. CDR1 is GTSNPN and CDR2 is SVGIG in the germline V gene (reference sequence). This CDR3 is 14 amino acids long. Trimming took 4 bases from V and 0 from J, leaving 10 bases between them. CDR3 loop: CAWTGDNSNQPQHF. The CDR3 nucleotides are TGTGCCTGGACAGGCGATAATAGCAATCAGCCCCAGCATTTT. The full variable domain, rest sourced from reference TRBV30 and TRBJ1-5, is SQTIHQWPATLVQPVGSPLSLECTVEGTSNPNLYWYRQAAGRGLQLLFYSVGIGQISSEVPQNLSASRPQDRQFILSSKKLLLSDSGFYLCAWTGDNSNQPQHFGDGTRLSIL.

The chain is built from TRBV10-3 and TRBJ2-7; D possibly corresponds to TRBD1 (6 bases). This CDR3 region has 15 residues. The germline V and J ends were trimmed by 2 bases and 0 bases, with 11 bases remaining between them. Germline V gene sequence: CDR1 ENHRY, CDR2 SYGVKD. This CDR3 is CAISERTDLSYEQYF. Here the CDR3 DNA reads TGTGCCATCAGTGAGAGGACAGACCTCTCCTACGAGCAGTACTTC.

This chain links TRBV9 with TRBJ2-2; TRBD1 matches 7 bases. J lost 4 bases, V lost 2 bases, and 5 bases had no gene match. The CDR3 consists of 15 residues. Looked up from germline, CDR1 is SGDLS and CDR2 is YYNGEE. The CDR3 bases are TGTGCCAGCAGCGTGACAGGGTTTGGCACCGGGGAGCTGTTTTTT. It translates to CASSVTGFGTGELFF.

The CDR3 DNA sequence: TGCGCCAGCAGCCGGACAGGGGGCGTCTCGATTGAAGCTTTCTTT. This gives the protein CASSRTGGVSIEAFF. V and J are TRBV5-1 and TRBJ1-1; 11 nucleotides match TRBD1. V lost 4 bases to trimming and J lost 7 bases; unmatched junction nucleotides: 9. The germline V gene has CDR1 SGHRS and CDR2 YFSETQ. The CDR3 consists of 15 residues.

This chain uses TRBV19 with TRBJ2-7, with TRBD2 as a possible D gene (6 bases). V dropped 3 bases and J dropped 4 bases, with 13 bases sitting between them. Germline V gene lookup returns CDR1 LNHDA and CDR2 SQIVND (reference sequence). The CDR3 loop spans 14 amino acids. CDR3 nucleotide sequence: TGTGCCAGTAGTATCGCGCAGGCGGGGTACGAGCAGTACTTC. This sequence encodes CASSIAQAGYEQYF.

The rearrangement joins TRBV19 to TRBJ1-2; D is possibly TRBD1 (6 bases). Germline V gene lookup returns CDR1 LNHDA and CDR2 SQIVND (reference sequence). V was clipped by 2 bases and J by 7 bases, with 14 bases between them. The CDR3 length is 14 residues. This CDR3 is CASSIQQGIGGYTF. DNA for the CDR3: TGTGCCAGTAGTATACAACAGGGTATAGGTGGCTACACCTTC.

V usage is TRBV27 and J usage is TRBJ2-7, with D uncertain. The V gene lost 6 bases and the J gene lost 3 bases, with 12 bases spanning the gap. The CDR3 contains 13 residues. Germline V gene data show CDR1 as MNHEY and CDR2 as SMNVEV (reference sequence). In DNA form, the CDR3 reads TGTGCCAGCAGATCTCTCCTCCTCTACGAGCAGTACTTC. It yields the protein CASRSLLLYEQYF.

The chain combines TRBV11-2 with TRBJ1-1; D call uncertain. V was clipped by 3 bases and J by 6 bases, with 14 bases between them. This CDR3 has 14 residues. Germline values: CDR1 SGHAT, CDR2 FQNNGV. CDR3 bases: TGTGCCAGCAGCTTGGACCGGGGAAGTCCTGAAGCTTTCTTT. This sequence encodes CASSLDRGSPEAFF.

The chain combines TRBV9 with TRBJ1-3, with 8 positions matching TRBD1. The length of the CDR3 is 17 residues. Germline trimming cut 3 bases from V and 0 bases from J; bases unmatched to any gene: 8. Germline V gene sequence: CDR1 SGDLS, CDR2 YYNGEE. The CDR3 is CASSAGTGGPSGNTIYF. CDR3 coding DNA: TGTGCCAGCAGCGCGGGGACAGGAGGCCCCTCTGGAAACACCATATATTTT.